This T cell receptor beta chain stems from a study of T cell responses to AZD1222 COVID-19 vaccine. Profiling relied on immunoSEQ multiplex PCR, and the TCRdb table lists in-frame clones only, not all of them. The profile covers about 85,000 clones, with about 86% appearing a single time and around 6.7% taken by the ten largest. Germline V lookup: CDR1 GTSNPN, CDR2 SVGIG (reference sequence). The length of the CDR3 is 11 residues. V lost 2 bases and J 6 bases, leaving 6 bases between the germline ends. Sequences were derived from peripheral blood, sampled on day 0 of AZD1222 vaccination. The chain couples TRBV30 to TRBJ2-3; no reliable D call. The TCR comes from an adult in good health. The chain's CDR3 is CAWSSRDTQYF. The DNA of the CDR3 is TGTGCCTGGAGTTCCAGGGATACGCAGTATTTT.